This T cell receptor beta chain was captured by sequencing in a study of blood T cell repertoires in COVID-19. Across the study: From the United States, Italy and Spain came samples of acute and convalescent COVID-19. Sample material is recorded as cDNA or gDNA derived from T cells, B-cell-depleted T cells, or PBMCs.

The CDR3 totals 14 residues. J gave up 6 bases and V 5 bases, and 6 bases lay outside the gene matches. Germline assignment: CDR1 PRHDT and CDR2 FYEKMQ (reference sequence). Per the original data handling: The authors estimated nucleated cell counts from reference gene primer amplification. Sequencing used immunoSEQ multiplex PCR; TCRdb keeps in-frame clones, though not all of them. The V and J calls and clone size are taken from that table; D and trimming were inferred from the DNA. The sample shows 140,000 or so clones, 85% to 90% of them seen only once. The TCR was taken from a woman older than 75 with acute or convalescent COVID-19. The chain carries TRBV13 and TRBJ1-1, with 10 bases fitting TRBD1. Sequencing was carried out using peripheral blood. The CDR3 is CASSIGTGDPEAFF. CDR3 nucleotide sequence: TGTGCCAGCAGCATCGGGACAGGGGACCCTGAAGCTTTCTTT.